This record looks at one TCR beta chain sequence and its context. The germline V gene encodes CDR1 SGHNT and CDR2 YYREEE (reference sequence). The CDR3 contains 17 residues. J was trimmed by 0 bases and V by 0 bases; bases with no gene match: 3. Ages ranged from roughly 18 to 100 years, with residence in approximately 25 US areas. Each recovered donor of Cohort 3 presented with two negative PCRs, clearance, or symptom resolution. This sample is part of a study of blood T cell repertoires in COVID-19. Across the whole study: The United States, Italy and Spain provided the acute and convalescent COVID-19 samples.

Per the original data handling: Estimated nucleated cell counts came from reference gene primer amplification. Profiling relied on immunoSEQ multiplex PCR, and the TCRdb table lists in-frame clones only, not all of them. V, J and clone size were drawn from that table, and D and trimming were deduced from the DNA. Altogether approximately 170,000 clones are present, around four fifths being singletons, with the ten largest covering 3.5% to 5%. V is TRBV5-4 and J is TRBJ2-2; TRBD2 agrees at 9 bases. The material sequenced was PBMCs or T cells enriched from blood (not recorded which). The receptor comes from a woman between 45 and 65 years old who had recovered from COVID-19. CDR3 in DNA: TGTGCCAGCAGCTTGGGTAGCGGGGGAGCGAACACCGGGGAGCTGTTTTTT. It translates to CASSLGSGGANTGELFF.